The present TCR beta chain was sequenced within a study of post-analysis software for immune sequencing data (dated by TCRdb to about 2015). For context, the study as a whole: Relapsing-remitting, secondary progressive and progressive-relapsing multiple sclerosis were recorded as disease courses, and subtype annotation was lacking for some patients. The patient repertoires were set against under 12 previously published healthy control repertoires from donors whose ages ranged from roughly 6 to 27 years. A subset of samples was prepared in parallel using single-end sample barcoding, then pooled and co-amplified after Illumina adapter ligation.

General findings and caveats noted by the study authors: Significantly higher frequencies in patients than in controls were found for roughly 5 TRBV segments, including TRBV5-6, TRBV5-1 and TRBV20-1. The control group was slightly older than the multiple sclerosis patient group. Multiple sclerosis patients had significantly lower normalized Chao1 diversity than controls, a result that suggests substantial peripheral T-cell clonal expansion. Direct clustering with F measure showed strong co-clustering of samples prepared in the same batch, prompting a batch-effect correction.

To demonstrate the VDJtools post-analysis software, the study profiled TCR beta repertoires from the peripheral blood of approximately twelve young patients with multiple sclerosis. The multiple sclerosis patients were children and adolescents ranging in age from about 6 to 16 years. Libraries came from PCR. Sequenced using an Illumina HiSeq 2500. Unique molecular identifiers were incorporated into TCR beta cDNA libraries to reduce PCR and sequencing biases. Every 1 to 10 million input T cells yielded approximately 500,000 cDNA molecules, meaning each molecule approximated one T cell. The patient libraries were prepared and sequenced with the same protocol used for the earlier healthy control dataset. Samples belonging to the same batch were prepared together, multiplexed and sequenced on a shared HiSeq lane. As for the authors' bioinformatics: Raw barcoded reads were processed with MIGEC, discarding single-read molecular identifier groups before consensus assembly and CDR3 extraction. Clonotype tables were post-analysed with VDJtools, normalizing diversity by down-sampling all datasets to the smallest sample size. Repertoire overlap clustering matched CDR3 amino acid but not nucleotide sequences to correct batch-related cross-sample contamination. TCRdb handled the public reads itself, with Q25 trimming in fastp and clone calling in MiXCR, and kept productive beta chains. CDR3 protein duplicates are merged, each entry listing the most common genes and DNA. TCRdb's processing, not the authors', yielded these V and J calls. The sample yields 740,000 or so distinct CDR3 sequences; roughly 50% were counted once. The ten biggest clones cover approximately 4.3% of the sample.

Concerning this clonotype: Its recognized antigen is unknown. No much larger clone exists at a distance of one base, and base qualities are not known.

For CDR1 and CDR2, the germline V gene lists MNHEY and SVGEGT. Inclusive of the bounding cysteine and phenylalanine, the CDR3 is 14 residues long. Left in the record is the CDR3 DNA by itself, 42 bases read in frame from the first base. The junction carries 12 bases between V and J, which are trimmed by 4 bases and 3 bases respectively. The source of this sequence is a girl under 18 with multiple sclerosis. The material sequenced was blood. The rearranged chain carries TRBV6-2 or TRBV6-3 and TRBJ1-2, with no confidently assigned D gene. The nucleotides are TGTGCCAGCAGTTCGACTTGGAGGGACTATGGCTACACCTTC. This yields the protein CASSSTWRDYGYTF.